A single sample is the source of the 12 T cell receptor delta chains below, sequenced in a study of Vδ1+ human thymocytes. Study results and caveats: Thymic TRG and TRD repertoires appeared highly polyclonal, with Gaussian CDR3 length distributions.

These receptors' targets are unknown. RNA was extracted from the cells and then reverse transcribed. Pooled V-gene forward primers with one constant-region reverse primer generated the CDR3 amplicons by multiplex PCR. TCRdb applied CATT to the multiplex PCR reads for clone calling. The table includes about 27,000 delta-chain clones, roughly 29% detected once. Sequencing was done on a sample of Vdelta1+ gamma-delta thymocytes from the thymus. The subset was: FACS-sorted CD3+ TCRalphabeta- TCRVdelta1+ TCRVdelta2- thymocytes. The receptors originated from a boy under two years old who had congenital heart surgery.

The table lists this clone with a few counts. A read error may explain this, as a much larger clone is one base away. The gene calls are TRDV1 and TRDJ1, with 7 bases that match TRDD3. The germline V gene encodes CDR1 TSWWSYY and CDR2 QGS. The trim removed 4 bases at V and 3 bases at J, leaving 11 bases unmatched. The CDR3 has 16 amino acids. The CDR3 DNA reads TGTGCTCTTGGGGGACTGGGGATCGTCCTTGCCGATAAACTCATCTTT. Residues: CALGGLGIVLADKLIF.

About this clone itself: Within the sample, other DNA sequences also encode this same CDR3. The chain uses TRDV1 and TRDJ1; 8 bases are a match to TRDD3. Germline assignment: CDR1 TSWWSYY and CDR2 QGS. Losses at the gene ends were 3 bases for V and 2 bases for J; bases not matched to a gene: 14. The CDR3 has 18 amino acids. In DNA, the CDR3 is TGTGCTCTTGGGGACGAGACTACCCAGTACTGGGGGACCGATAAACTCATCTTT. Residues: CALGDETTQYWGTDKLIF.

This rearrangement joins TRDV1 to TRDJ1; tentatively, D is TRDD3 (5 bases). CDR3 length: 19 amino acids. The V and J ends lost 0 bases and 7 bases respectively, with 27 bases between them. Germline V gene lookup returns CDR1 TSWWSYY and CDR2 QGS. CDR3 in DNA: TGTGCTCTTGGGGAACTAGTTACCCCCACTGGCCGACTAGGGGGTAAACTCATCTTT. Translation: CALGELVTPTGRLGGKLIF.

This clone showed up just a few times. This rearrangement joins TRDV1 to TRDJ1; TRDD3 matches at 13 bases. The CDR3 is made up of 26 amino acids. Germline trimming cut 0 bases from V and 1 base from J; bases unmatched to any gene: 29. Germline V gene lookup returns CDR1 TSWWSYY and CDR2 QGS. The CDR3 DNA sequence: TGTGCTCTTGGGGAACTGAGACGACCGGACAGGGTCTTATTACTGGGGGATACGTGGTTCACCGATAAACTCATCTTT. Protein sequence: CALGELRRPDRVLLLGDTWFTDKLIF.

This clone was observed a handful of times. This chain connects TRDV1 to TRDJ1; possibly TRDD2 or TRDD3 for D (9 bases each). The V and J ends lost 1 base and 0 bases respectively, with 30 bases between them. CDR3 length: 22 amino acids. Looked up from germline, CDR1 is TSWWSYY and CDR2 is QGS. The CDR3 reads CALGEPLPTRGDTGPYTDKLIF. The CDR3, as DNA: TGTGCTCTTGGGGAACCCCTTCCTACGAGGGGGGATACTGGTCCGTACACCGATAAACTCATCTTT.

On this clone: This clone may be a read error of a much larger clone one base away. The sample contains more than one DNA sequence encoding this CDR3. The V and J genes are TRDV1 and TRDJ1, with D tentatively TRDD2 (5 bases). CDR1 TSWWSYY and CDR2 QGS come from the germline V gene. The CDR3 length is 18 residues. V was cut by 2 bases and J by 0 bases, with 19 bases left in between. As DNA, the CDR3 is TGTGCTCTTGGGGAATGTCTTCCGCCCAATCCACACACCGATAAACTCATCTTT. Translating gives CALGECLPPNPHTDKLIF.

This clone occurred a few times. This sequence joins TRDV1 and TRDJ1, with 12 bases fitting TRDD3. This CDR3 contains 18 residues. The V gene end was trimmed by 7 bases and the J gene end by 0 bases; junction bases not matched to a gene: 12. Germline lookup yields CDR1 TSWWSYY and CDR2 QGS. The CDR3, as DNA: TGTGCTCTTGATCTCCGGGGGACTGGGGGATACTACACCGATAAACTCATCTTT. The encoded protein is CALDLRGTGGYYTDKLIF.

The sample holds a few counts of this clone. This chain links TRDV1 with TRDJ1, with D possibly being TRDD3 (6 bases). The CDR3 sequence is 20 residues long. V lost 3 bases, J lost 0 bases, and 26 bases lay in between. Per the germline V gene, CDR1 is TSWWSYY and CDR2 is QGS. CDR3 DNA sequence: TGTGCTCTTGGGGATTATTCCTTTCAGCCGGGGGAACGGTACACCGATAAACTCATCTTT. As protein: CALGDYSFQPGERYTDKLIF.

In regard to this clone: Within the sample, other DNA sequences also encode this same CDR3. This chain joins TRDV1 and TRDJ1; tentative D call: TRDD3 (6 bases). CDR1 TSWWSYY and CDR2 QGS come from the germline V gene. The CDR3 extends over 17 amino acids. Trimming shortened V by 5 bases and J by 4 bases, and 23 bases separated the two germline ends. CDR3 DNA sequence: TGTGCTCTTGGGACTGACCCTGGTGGATACCCCGGCGATAAACTCATCTTT. This codes for CALGTDPGGYPGDKLIF.

V usage is TRDV1 and J usage is TRDJ1; 9 bases are shared with TRDD3. Per the germline V gene, CDR1 is TSWWSYY and CDR2 is QGS. J gave up 0 bases and V 2 bases, and 7 bases lay outside the gene matches. The CDR3 runs 17 residues. The CDR3 here is CALGESCGDTYTDKLIF. In nucleotides, the CDR3 is TGTGCTCTTGGGGAATCCTGTGGGGATACGTACACCGATAAACTCATCTTT.

Worth noting for this clone: A single base separates this from a much larger clone, so it may be a read error. Other DNA sequences of this sample code for an identical CDR3. The chain uses TRDV1 and TRDJ1; 9 bases map to TRDD2. The CDR3 consists of 17 residues. CDR1 and CDR2 (germline): TSWWSYY, QGS. CDR3 sequence reads: CALGEPFLLGSGDKLIF. CDR3 coding DNA: TGCGCTCTTGGGGAGCCCTTCCTACTGGGTTCAGGCGATAAACTCATCTTT.

The V and J genes are TRDV1 and TRDJ1, with D possibly being TRDD3 (5 bases). The CDR3 length is 26 residues. Trimming took off 2 bases at V and 1 base at J, with 44 bases between the two ends. The germline V gene has CDR1 TSWWSYY and CDR2 QGS. As DNA, the CDR3 is TGTGCTCTTGGGGAATGGGCCCAATACGGGTTAAAGACTCGTAGGTCCCGTTTTGGACCCACCGATAAACTCATCTTT. This codes for CALGEWAQYGLKTRRSRFGPTDKLIF.